This TCR beta chain came from a study of identical twins (dated by TCRdb to about 2016). Context from the whole study: The study deep-sequenced TCR alpha and beta repertoires from monozygotic twins, unrelated adults of various ages and cord blood to test whether fetal clonotypes persist. To rule out contamination, replicate twin experiments were performed at different times with different library preparation protocols. Overall study outcomes, separate from this receptor: Abundant cord blood beta clonotypes had fewer insertions, young adult naive repertoires showed a similar but weaker trend, and memory repertoires showed no such trend. Excess twin sharing in beta out-of-frame sequences was weaker because fewer shared sequences lowered the signal-to-noise ratio. Conclusions relied on cross-sectional statistical analysis, since the same donors could not be followed over many years. Out-of-frame TCR alpha sequences shared between twins showed an excess of low generation-probability sequences compared with coincidental sharing between unrelated individuals. Zero-insertion analyses could be partly confounded by invariant T cells such as MAIT and iNKT, although diverse VJ usage argued against such confounding for most clonotypes. Out-of-frame TCR alpha sharing in monozygotic twins was systematically underestimated by recombination models, whereas sharing between unrelated individuals was in agreement with the recombination models.

The CDR3 holds 14 amino acids from the cysteine to the phenylalanine. The kept DNA is CDR3 alone, 42 bases in frame from the first base. Per the germline V gene, SGHVS is the CDR1 and FQNEAQ is the CDR2. Between the V and J ends, shortened by 7 bases and 1 base respectively, the junction contains 13 bases. Library preparation was by 5' RACE. The sequencer listed for this sample is Illumina HiSeq 2000. A universal primer binding site was introduced by template switching, and a unique molecular identifier was present in the final cDNA, enabling accurate counting of TCR cDNA molecules. Specific primers in the conserved constant-segment region were used to synthesize first-strand cDNA for TCR alpha and beta chains. To control for contamination, every cDNA library carried two barcodes: a SMART-Mk sample barcode plus Illumina barcodes. TruSeq adapter sequences and Illumina sample barcodes were added in two successive PCR steps. The Illumina HiSeq platform was used with custom primers to sequence TCR alpha and beta cDNA libraries. Per the authors' processing: MiGEC processed the raw reads to extract unique molecular identifiers, while MiXCR was used to determine the CDR3 positions. For each individual, recombination models were inferred using an EM algorithm with the repgenHMM and IGoR tools. Shared clonotype analysis was performed with the tcR package in R, normalizing sharing by the product of cloneset sizes. Out-of-frame nonproductive sequences were analyzed to study raw recombination free of thymic and clonal selection effects. The public reads were quality trimmed at Q25 with fastp and then assembled into clones with MiXCR by TCRdb, keeping productive beta chains. All rows with the same CDR3 protein become a single entry with the most common DNA and genes. It is TCRdb's table, rather than the study itself, that gives the V and J calls and clone size. Counted in this sample were about 530,000 distinct CDR3 sequences; around 15% of them appeared once. The ten biggest clones cover 0.44% of the sample.

Many counts were recorded for this clonotype. Its antigen is unknown. Qualities for individual bases were not recorded, and no much larger clone is one base off. Every donor was a healthy Caucasian. Three pairs of female monozygotic twins, all aged roughly 18 to 29 years, made up the twin cohort. CD4+ and CD8+ T cell populations were isolated with positive isolation kits from Invitrogen. The same sample was also studied in work on yellow fever vaccine responses in identical twins. Per the second study: The authors reported that the T cell response to vaccination in identical twins appeared partly convergent and partly personalized. Focusing on identical twins, the study followed the T cell clones that responded to the vaccine, and did so with precision.

In this chain, TRBV7-8 is recombined with TRBJ2-5, with a tentative D gene TRBD1 over 6 matching bases. The sequence derives from a woman aged 18-29 years in good health. Specimen: CD4+ T cells sorted from blood. The CDR3 protein: CASNGNRVQETQYF. Here is the DNA: TGTGCCAGCAACGGAAACAGGGTCCAAGAGACCCAGTACTTC.